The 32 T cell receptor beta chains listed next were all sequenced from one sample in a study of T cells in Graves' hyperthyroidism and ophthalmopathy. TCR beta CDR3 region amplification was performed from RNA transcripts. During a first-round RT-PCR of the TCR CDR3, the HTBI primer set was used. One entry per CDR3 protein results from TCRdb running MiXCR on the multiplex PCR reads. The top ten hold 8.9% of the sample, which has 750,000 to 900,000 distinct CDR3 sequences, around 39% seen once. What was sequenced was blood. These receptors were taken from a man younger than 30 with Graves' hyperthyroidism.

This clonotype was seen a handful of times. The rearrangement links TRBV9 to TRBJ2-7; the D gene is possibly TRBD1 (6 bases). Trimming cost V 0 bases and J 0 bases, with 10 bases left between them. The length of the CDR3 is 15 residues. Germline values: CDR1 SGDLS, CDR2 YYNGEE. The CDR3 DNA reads TGTGCCAGCAGCGTAGGGGGGCCCACCTCCTACGAGCAGTACTTC. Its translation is CASSVGGPTSYEQYF.

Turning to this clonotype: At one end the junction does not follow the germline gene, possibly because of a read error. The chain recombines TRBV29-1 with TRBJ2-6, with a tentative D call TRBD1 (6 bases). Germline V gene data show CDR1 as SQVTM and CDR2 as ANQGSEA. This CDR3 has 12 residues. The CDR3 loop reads CSVAGTMRTEAF. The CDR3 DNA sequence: TGCAGCGTTGCCGGGACAATGCGCACTGAAGCTTTC.

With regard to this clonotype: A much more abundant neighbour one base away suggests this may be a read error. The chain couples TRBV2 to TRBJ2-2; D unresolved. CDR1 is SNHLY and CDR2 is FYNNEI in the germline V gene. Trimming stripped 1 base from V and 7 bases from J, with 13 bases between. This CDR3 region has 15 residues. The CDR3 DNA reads TGTGCCAGCAGTGAAGACGGGCTCAACCGCGGGGAGCTGTTTTTT. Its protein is CASSEDGLNRGELFF.

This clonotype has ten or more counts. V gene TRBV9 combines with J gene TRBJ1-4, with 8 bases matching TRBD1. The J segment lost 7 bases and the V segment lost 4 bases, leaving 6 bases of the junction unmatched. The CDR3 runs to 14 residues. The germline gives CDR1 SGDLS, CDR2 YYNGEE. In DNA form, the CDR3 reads TGTGCCAGCAGCCAGACAGGGGTTACTGAAAAACTGTTTTTT. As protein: CASSQTGVTEKLFF.

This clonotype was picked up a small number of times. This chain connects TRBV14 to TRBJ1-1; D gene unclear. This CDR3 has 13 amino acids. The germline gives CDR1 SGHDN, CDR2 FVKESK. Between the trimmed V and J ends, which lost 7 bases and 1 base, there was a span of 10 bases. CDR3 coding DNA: TGTGCCAGCACCTTCGTAGGGAACACTGAAGCTTTCTTT. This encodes CASTFVGNTEAFF.

This CDR3 is CASSPSGRAAYEQYF. DNA of the CDR3: TGTGCCAGCAGCCCTAGCGGGAGGGCGGCCTACGAGCAGTACTTC. This sequence joins TRBV7-2 and TRBJ2-7; 12 bases match TRBD2. The CDR3 has 15 residues. With V trimmed by 5 bases and J by 2 bases, 4 bases remained unmatched. Germline V CDR1 and CDR2: SGHTA, FQGNSA. The variable domain in full, with the rest retrieved from reference TRBV7-2 and TRBJ2-7, is GAGVSQSPSNKVTEKGKDVELRCDPISGHTALYWYRQSLGQGLEFLIYFQGNSAPDKSGLPSDRFSAERTGGSVSTLTIQRTQQEDSAVYLCASSPSGRAAYEQYFGPGTRLTVT.

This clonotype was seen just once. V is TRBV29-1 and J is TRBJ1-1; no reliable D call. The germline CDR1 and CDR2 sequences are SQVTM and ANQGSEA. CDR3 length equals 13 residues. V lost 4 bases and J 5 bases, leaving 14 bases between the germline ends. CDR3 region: CSVASSLGTEAFF. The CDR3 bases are TGCAGCGTTGCCAGCAGCCTGGGGACTGAAGCTTTCTTT.

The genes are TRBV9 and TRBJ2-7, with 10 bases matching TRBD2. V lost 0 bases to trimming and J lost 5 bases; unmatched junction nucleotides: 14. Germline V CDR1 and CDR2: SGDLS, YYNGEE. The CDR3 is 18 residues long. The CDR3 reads CASSVEPLPAGGPNEQYF. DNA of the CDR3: TGTGCCAGCAGCGTAGAACCCCTCCCAGCGGGGGGGCCCAACGAGCAGTACTTC.

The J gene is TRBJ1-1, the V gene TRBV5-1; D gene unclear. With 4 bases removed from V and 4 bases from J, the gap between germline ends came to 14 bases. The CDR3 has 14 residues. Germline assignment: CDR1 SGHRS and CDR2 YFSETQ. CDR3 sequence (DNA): TGCGCCAGCAGCCCAACCGTCCGAAGCACTGAAGCTTTCTTT. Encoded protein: CASSPTVRSTEAFF.

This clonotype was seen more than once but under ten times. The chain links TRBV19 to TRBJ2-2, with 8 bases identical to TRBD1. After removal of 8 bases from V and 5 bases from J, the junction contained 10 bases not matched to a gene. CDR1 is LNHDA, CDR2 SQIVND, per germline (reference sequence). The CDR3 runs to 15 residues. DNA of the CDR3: TGTGCCAGTTCCTCGGGACAGGTGATTACCGGGGAGCTGTTTTTT. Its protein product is CASSSGQVITGELFF.

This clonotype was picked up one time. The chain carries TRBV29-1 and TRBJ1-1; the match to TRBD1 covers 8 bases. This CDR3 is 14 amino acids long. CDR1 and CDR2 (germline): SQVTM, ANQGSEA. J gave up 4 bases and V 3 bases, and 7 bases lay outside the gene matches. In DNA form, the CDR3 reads TGCAGCGTTGAGTGGACAGGGCTGGGCACTGAAGCTTTCTTT. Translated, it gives CSVEWTGLGTEAFF.

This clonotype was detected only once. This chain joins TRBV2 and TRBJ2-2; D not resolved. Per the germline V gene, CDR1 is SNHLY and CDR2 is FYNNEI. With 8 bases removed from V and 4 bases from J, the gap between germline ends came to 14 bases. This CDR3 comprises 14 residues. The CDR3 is CASADEEVTGELFF. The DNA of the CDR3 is TGTGCCAGCGCAGACGAAGAGGTCACCGGGGAGCTGTTTTTT.

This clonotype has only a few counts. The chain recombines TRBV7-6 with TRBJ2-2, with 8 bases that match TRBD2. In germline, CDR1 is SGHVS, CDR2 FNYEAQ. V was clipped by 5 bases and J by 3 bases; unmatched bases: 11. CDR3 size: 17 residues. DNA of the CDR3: TGTGCCAGCAGCCAAGCACTGGCGGGGGGATACACCGGGGAGCTGTTTTTT. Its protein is CASSQALAGGYTGELFF.

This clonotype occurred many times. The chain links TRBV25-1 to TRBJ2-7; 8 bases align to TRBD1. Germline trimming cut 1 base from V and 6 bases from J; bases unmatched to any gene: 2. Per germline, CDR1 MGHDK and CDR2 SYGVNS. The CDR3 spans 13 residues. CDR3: CASSELDRVEQYF. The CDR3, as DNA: TGTGCCAGCAGTGAATTGGACAGGGTCGAGCAGTACTTC.

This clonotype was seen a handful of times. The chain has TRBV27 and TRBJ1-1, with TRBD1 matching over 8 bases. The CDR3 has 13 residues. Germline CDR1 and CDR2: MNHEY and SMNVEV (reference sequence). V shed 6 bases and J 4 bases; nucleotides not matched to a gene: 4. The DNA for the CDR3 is TGTGCCAGCAGAATCACAGGGGGCACTGAAGCTTTCTTT. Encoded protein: CASRITGGTEAFF.

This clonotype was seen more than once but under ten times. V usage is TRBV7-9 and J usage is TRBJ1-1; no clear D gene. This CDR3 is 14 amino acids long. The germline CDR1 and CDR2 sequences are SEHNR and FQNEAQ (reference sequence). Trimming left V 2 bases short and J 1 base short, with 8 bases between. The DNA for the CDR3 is TGTGCCAGCAGCTTATATACGGGGAACACTGAAGCTTTCTTT. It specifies CASSLYTGNTEAFF.

The CDR3 DNA follows: TGTGCCAGCAGCTCCCCGGGACAGGACTATTCACCCCTCCACTTT. It encodes CASSSPGQDYSPLHF. The chain has TRBV7-2 and TRBJ1-6, with TRBD1 matching 8 bases. The CDR3 extends over 15 amino acids. From germline, CDR1 is SGHTA and CDR2 FQGNSA. The V segment lost 4 bases and the J segment 8 bases; nucleotides outside the gene matches: 7.

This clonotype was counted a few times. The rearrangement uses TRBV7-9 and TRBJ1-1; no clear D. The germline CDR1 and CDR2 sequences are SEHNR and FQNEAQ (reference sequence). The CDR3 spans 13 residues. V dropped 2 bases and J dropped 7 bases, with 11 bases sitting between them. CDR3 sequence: CASSLWGAGEAFF. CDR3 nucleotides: TGTGCCAGCAGCTTATGGGGAGCCGGTGAAGCTTTCTTT.

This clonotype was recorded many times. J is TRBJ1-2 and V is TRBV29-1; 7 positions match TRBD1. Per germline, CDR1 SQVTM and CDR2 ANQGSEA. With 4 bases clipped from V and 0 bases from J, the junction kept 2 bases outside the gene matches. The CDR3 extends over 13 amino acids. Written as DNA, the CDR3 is TGCAGCGTTGCCGGGACAGCTAACTATGGCTACACCTTC. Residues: CSVAGTANYGYTF.

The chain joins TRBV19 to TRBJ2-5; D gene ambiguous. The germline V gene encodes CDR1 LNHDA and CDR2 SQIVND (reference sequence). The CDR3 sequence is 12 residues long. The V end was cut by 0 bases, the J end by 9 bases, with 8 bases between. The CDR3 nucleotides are TGTGCCAGTAGTATAGATGACCGTCCCCAGTACTTC. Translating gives CASSIDDRPQYF.

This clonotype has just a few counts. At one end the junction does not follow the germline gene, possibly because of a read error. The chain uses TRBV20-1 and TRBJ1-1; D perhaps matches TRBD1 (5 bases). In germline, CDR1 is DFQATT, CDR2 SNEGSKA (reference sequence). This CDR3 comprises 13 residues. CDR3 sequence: CSARDEGKGRRAF. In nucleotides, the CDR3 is TGCAGTGCTAGAGATGAGGGGAAGGGACGGCGGGCCTTT.

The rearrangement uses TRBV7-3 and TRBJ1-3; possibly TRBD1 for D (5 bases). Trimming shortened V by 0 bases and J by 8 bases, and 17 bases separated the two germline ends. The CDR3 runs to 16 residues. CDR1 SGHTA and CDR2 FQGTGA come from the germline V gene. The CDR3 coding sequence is TGTGCCAGCAGCTTAACGGGGCCCGGGGAAGGCTACACCATATATTTT. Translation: CASSLTGPGEGYTIYF.

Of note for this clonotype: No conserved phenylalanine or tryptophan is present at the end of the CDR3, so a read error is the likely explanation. The CDR3 coding sequence is TGTGCCAGCAGTTTACTGCCAGGGGCTCTCTACGAGCAGTACCTC. Its protein is CASSLLPGALYEQYL. V is TRBV11-2 and J is TRBJ2-7; D is possibly TRBD1 (6 bases). The V and J ends lost 6 bases and 3 bases respectively, with 18 bases between them. The CDR3 contains 15 residues. The V gene's germline CDR1 is SGHAT and CDR2 FQNNGV.

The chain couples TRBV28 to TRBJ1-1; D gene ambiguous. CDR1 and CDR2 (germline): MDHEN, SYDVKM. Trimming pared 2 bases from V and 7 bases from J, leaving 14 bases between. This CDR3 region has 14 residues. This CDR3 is CASSLSRPTNEAFF. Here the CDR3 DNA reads TGTGCCAGCAGTTTAAGCAGGCCTACGAATGAAGCTTTCTTT.

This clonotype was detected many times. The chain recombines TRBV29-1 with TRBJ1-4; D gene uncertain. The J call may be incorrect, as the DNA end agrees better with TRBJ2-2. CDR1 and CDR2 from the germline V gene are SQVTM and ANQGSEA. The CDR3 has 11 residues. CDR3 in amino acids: CSVVFKGELFF. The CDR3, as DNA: TGCAGCGTTGTATTTAAGGGGGAGCTGTTTTTT.

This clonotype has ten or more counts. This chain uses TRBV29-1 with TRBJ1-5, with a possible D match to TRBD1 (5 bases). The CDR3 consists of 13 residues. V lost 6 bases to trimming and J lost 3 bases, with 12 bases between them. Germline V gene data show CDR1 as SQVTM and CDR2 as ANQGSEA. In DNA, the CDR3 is TGCAGCGTCAAAGGGGAGGCCAATCAGCCCCAGCATTTT. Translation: CSVKGEANQPQHF.

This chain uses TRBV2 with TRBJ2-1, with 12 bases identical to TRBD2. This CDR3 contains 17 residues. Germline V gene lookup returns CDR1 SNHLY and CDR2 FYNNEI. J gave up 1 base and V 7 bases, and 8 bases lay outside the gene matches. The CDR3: CASTRLAGARSYNEQFF. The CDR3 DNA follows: TGTGCCAGCACGAGACTAGCGGGGGCGCGATCCTACAATGAGCAGTTCTTC. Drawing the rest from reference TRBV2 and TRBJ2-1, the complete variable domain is EPEVTQTPSHQVTQMGQEVILRCVPISNHLYFYWYRQILGQKVEFLVSFYNNEISEKSEIFDDQFSVERPDGSNFTLKIRSTKLEDSAMYFCASTRLAGARSYNEQFFGPGTRLTVL.

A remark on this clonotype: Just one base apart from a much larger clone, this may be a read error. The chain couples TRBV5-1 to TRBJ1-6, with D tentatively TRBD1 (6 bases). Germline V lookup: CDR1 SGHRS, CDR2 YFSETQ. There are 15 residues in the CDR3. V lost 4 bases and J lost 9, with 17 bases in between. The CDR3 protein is CASSDNRAFGSPLHF. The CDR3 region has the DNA TGCGCCAGCAGCGACAACAGGGCCTTCGGTTCACCCCTCCACTTT.

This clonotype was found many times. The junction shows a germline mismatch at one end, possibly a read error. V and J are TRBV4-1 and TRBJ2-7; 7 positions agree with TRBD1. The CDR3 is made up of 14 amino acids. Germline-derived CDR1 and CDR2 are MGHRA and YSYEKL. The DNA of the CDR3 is TGTGCCAGCAGCCAGACAGGGAGCTCCTACGAGCAGTACTTC. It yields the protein CASSQTGSSYEQYF.

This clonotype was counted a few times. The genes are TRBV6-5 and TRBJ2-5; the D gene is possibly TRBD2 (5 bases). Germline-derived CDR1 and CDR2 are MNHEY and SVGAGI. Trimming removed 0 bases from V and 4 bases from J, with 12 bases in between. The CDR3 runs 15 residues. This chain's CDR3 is CASSYSMGGRETQYF. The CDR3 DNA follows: TGTGCCAGCAGTTACTCGATGGGTGGGAGAGAGACCCAGTACTTC.

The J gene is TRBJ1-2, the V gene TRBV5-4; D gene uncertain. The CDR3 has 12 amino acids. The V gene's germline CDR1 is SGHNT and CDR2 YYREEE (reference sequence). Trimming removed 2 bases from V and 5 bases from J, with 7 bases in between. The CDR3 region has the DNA TGTGCCAGCAGCTTCAAGGATTATGGCTACACCTTC. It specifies CASSFKDYGYTF.

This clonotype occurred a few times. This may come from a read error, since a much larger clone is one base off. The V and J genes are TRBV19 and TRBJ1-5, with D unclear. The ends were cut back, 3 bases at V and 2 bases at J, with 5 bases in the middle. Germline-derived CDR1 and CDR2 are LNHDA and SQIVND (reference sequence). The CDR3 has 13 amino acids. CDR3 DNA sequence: TGTGCCAGTAGTATGGATGGCAATCAGCCCCAGCATTTT. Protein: CASSMDGNQPQHF.